The present entry profiles one T cell receptor (beta chain) with its context. The entry originates in a study of blood T cell repertoires in COVID-19. Overall study: Samples taken during acute and convalescent COVID-19 were collected in the United States, Italy and Spain.

The cohort comprised adults aged roughly 18 to 90 years residing in under 30 US areas. Participant-given clinical history determined each cohort assignment. Recovered status applied to Cohort 3 donors who had two consecutive negative PCRs. It also applied to those with clearance or with symptom resolution. Method: immunoSEQ multiplex PCR; TCRdb's copy keeps in-frame clones and lacks some. The data show a few hundred thousand clones, 80% to 90% seen once. CDR3 length equals 14 residues. In germline, CDR1 is WSHSY, CDR2 SAAADI. Trimming at V came to 6 bases and at J to 3 bases, leaving 3 bases not matched to a gene.

The clonotype comes from a woman aged 60-75 years who had recovered from COVID-19. The specimen was PBMCs or T cells enriched from blood (not recorded which). The chain links TRBV10-2 to TRBJ2-5, with 11 bases fitting TRBD2. The CDR3 sequence is CASRFSGGEETQYF. The CDR3 nucleotides read TGCGCCAGCAGATTTAGCGGGGGGGAAGAGACCCAGTACTTC.